What follows are 10 T cell receptor beta chains derived from one specimen sequenced in a study of blood T cell repertoires in COVID-19. The method was immunoSEQ multiplex PCR; TCRdb's version includes in-frame clones alone and lacks a portion of them. This table holds 150,000 to 200,000 clones, 80% to 90% found once. Sequencing was carried out using PBMCs or T cells enriched from blood (not recorded which). These TCRs come from a man in his forties or fifties who had recovered from COVID-19.

V gene TRBV30 combines with J gene TRBJ1-2; D call uncertain. Germline CDR1 and CDR2: GTSNPN and SVGIG (reference sequence). The CDR3 sequence is 12 residues long. V was clipped by 0 bases and J by 6 bases, with 8 bases between them. The CDR3 nucleotides are TGTGCCTGGAGTGTAATTCAGGATGGCTACACCTTC. Residues: CAWSVIQDGYTF.

The rearrangement links TRBV12-3 or TRBV12-4 to TRBJ2-7; perhaps TRBD1 as D (5 bases). This CDR3 is 13 amino acids long. V lost 3 bases to trimming and J lost 6 bases, with 12 bases between them. The CDR3 DNA sequence: TGTGCCAGCAGTTTGGGGCAGCAGGGCGAGCAGTACTTC. This codes for CASSLGQQGEQYF.

V usage is TRBV30 and J usage is TRBJ1-2; D is unclear. The CDR3 sequence is 13 residues long. V was trimmed by 2 bases and J by 4 bases, leaving 11 bases between them. Per germline, CDR1 GTSNPN and CDR2 SVGIG (reference sequence). In DNA, the CDR3 is TGTGCCTGGAGTTTGGAGGGCACCTATGGCTACACCTTC. Translated, it gives CAWSLEGTYGYTF.

This clone was observed many times. The J gene is TRBJ2-3, the V gene TRBV5-1; no firm D call. Trimming took off 2 bases at V and 2 bases at J, with 12 bases between the two ends. Germline V gene data show CDR1 as SGHRS and CDR2 as YFSETQ. This CDR3 is built from 15 residues. The CDR3 nucleotides read TGCGCCAGCAGCTTAAGTTTAGAAAACACAGATACGCAGTATTTT. It translates to CASSLSLENTDTQYF.

The chain links TRBV6-2 or TRBV6-3 to TRBJ1-2; possible D gene TRBD1, 5 bases. Per the germline V gene, CDR1 is MNHEY and CDR2 is SVGEGT. Trimming removed 6 bases at V and 4 bases at J, with 24 bases between. The CDR3 length is 17 residues. CDR3 nucleotide sequence: TGTGCCAGCAGACCTGTGGGGGGGTCAAGTATAGGCTATGGCTACACCTTC. It codes for CASRPVGGSSIGYGYTF.

This chain connects TRBV9 to TRBJ2-2, with D perhaps TRBD1 (5 bases). Germline V gives CDR1 SGDLS, CDR2 YYNGEE. Trimming removed 5 bases from V and 6 bases from J, with 8 bases in between. The CDR3 extends over 12 amino acids. CDR3 sequence: CASRRQSGELFF. The CDR3 DNA is TGTGCCAGCAGGAGACAGTCCGGGGAGCTGTTTTTT.

The J gene is TRBJ1-6, the V gene TRBV28; TRBD1 aligns across 8 bases. Germline lookup yields CDR1 MDHEN and CDR2 SYDVKM. The V and J ends lost 7 bases and 5 bases, in that order; junction bases with no gene match: 7. The CDR3 has 15 residues. The DNA for the CDR3 is TGTGCCAGCACCGTTCTGACAGGGGATAATTCACCCCTCCACTTT. Translated: CASTVLTGDNSPLHF. Based on the CDR3 plus reference TRBV28 and TRBJ1-6, the full variable domain is DVKVTQSSRYLVKRTGEKVFLECVQDMDHENMFWYRQDPGLGLRLIYFSYDVKMKEKGDIPEGYSVSREKKERFSLILESASTNQTSMYLCASTVLTGDNSPLHFGNGTRLTVT.

J is TRBJ1-1 and V is TRBV18, with 9 bases fitting TRBD1. The trim removed 2 bases at V and 0 bases at J, leaving 10 bases unmatched. The CDR3 contains 18 residues. The germline gives CDR1 KGHSH, CDR2 LQKENI. CDR3 sequence reads: CASSPWGQGFPMNTEAFF. For the CDR3, the DNA is TGTGCCAGCTCACCATGGGGACAGGGATTCCCCATGAACACTGAAGCTTTCTTT.

J is TRBJ1-2 and V is TRBV28, with TRBD1 identical over 9 bases. This CDR3 contains 13 residues. The germline gives CDR1 MDHEN, CDR2 SYDVKM. With 10 bases clipped from V and 4 bases from J, the junction kept 7 bases outside the gene matches. The CDR3 sequence: CATRQGGSYGYTF. Written as DNA, the CDR3 is TGTGCCACGAGACAGGGGGGGAGCTATGGCTACACCTTC.

The chain joins TRBV11-2 to TRBJ1-5, with 9 bases aligning to TRBD1. The germline V gene has CDR1 SGHAT and CDR2 FQNNGV. This CDR3 contains 16 residues. The junction had 6 bases not matched to a gene; V was cut back by 5 bases and J by 1 base. This CDR3 reads CASSTGTGRSNQPQHF. CDR3 bases: TGTGCCAGCAGCACCGGGACAGGGAGAAGCAATCAGCCCCAGCATTTT.